This entry lists 15 T cell receptor beta chains sequenced from one sample in a study of T cell responses to AZD1222 COVID-19 vaccine. Clones were read by immunoSEQ multiplex PCR, and TCRdb kept only the in-frame ones, dropping some. The sample holds roughly 130,000 clones, 92% seen once. This specimen was peripheral blood, taken on day 0 of AZD1222 vaccination. The source is an adult in good health.

This chain links TRBV7-2 with TRBJ2-7; tentative D call: TRBD1 (6 bases). CDR3 length equals 14 residues. Germline loops: CDR1 SGHTA, CDR2 FQGNSA. The germline V and J ends were trimmed by 4 bases and 0 bases, with 10 bases remaining between them. The DNA of the CDR3 is TGTGCCAGCAGCTCCGAAGGGGGCTCCTACGAGCAGTACTTC. It yields the protein CASSSEGGSYEQYF.

The rearrangement uses TRBV5-1 and TRBJ2-3, with D maybe TRBD2 (5 bases). The germline gives CDR1 SGHRS, CDR2 YFSETQ. Trimming removed 4 bases at V and 0 bases at J, with 12 bases between. This CDR3 is 15 amino acids long. CDR3 bases: TGCGCCAGCAGCGCGGACTCTGGGAGCACAGATACGCAGTATTTT. This translates into CASSADSGSTDTQYF.

The CDR3 reads CASRTGRETQYF. The CDR3 DNA follows: TGTGCCAGCAGGACAGGGAGAGAGACCCAGTACTTC. The V and J genes are TRBV12-3 or TRBV12-4 and TRBJ2-5; 7 bases line up with TRBD1. The CDR3 runs to 12 residues. The V gene end was trimmed by 6 bases and the J gene end by 4 bases; junction bases not matched to a gene: 2.

In nucleotides, the CDR3 is TGTGCCAGCAGCTCAACCGACAGGGGCAATGAGCAGTTCTTC. The encoded protein is CASSSTDRGNEQFF. The chain links TRBV7-2 to TRBJ2-1, with TRBD1 matching over 8 bases. Germline-derived CDR1 and CDR2 are SGHTA and FQGNSA. Trimming removed 4 bases from V and 6 bases from J; junction bases left unmatched: 5. The length of the CDR3 is 14 residues.

CDR3 DNA: TGTGCCAGCAGCGTAGCCGAGCAGGGGATCATGAACACTGAAGCTTTCTTT. This sequence encodes CASSVAEQGIMNTEAFF. V gene TRBV9 combines with J gene TRBJ1-1; possible D gene TRBD1, 6 bases. Germline CDR1 SGDLS, CDR2 YYNGEE. V was trimmed by 0 bases and J by 0 bases, leaving 15 bases between them. CDR3 length: 17 residues.

The V call is TRBV21-1, the J call TRBJ1-2; the table gives TRBD1 as D, unverified against the DNA. TRBV21-1 is a pseudogene locus. The CDR3 covers 14 residues. This CDR3 reads CASSKGWGPKGYTF. In nucleotides, the CDR3 is TGTGCCAGCAGCAAAGGGTGGGGCCCTAAGGGCTACACCTTC.

The chain combines TRBV19 with TRBJ2-5; no clear D. V lost 3 bases and J 4 bases, leaving 9 bases between the germline ends. This CDR3 contains 13 residues. The V gene's germline CDR1 is LNHDA and CDR2 SQIVND (reference sequence). In nucleotides, the CDR3 is TGTGCCAGTAGTATCCAGGACGGAGAGACCCAGTACTTC. Its translation: CASSIQDGETQYF. Drawing the rest from reference TRBV19 and TRBJ2-5, the complete variable domain is DGGITQSPKYLFRKEGQNVTLSCEQNLNHDAMYWYRQDPGQGLRLIYYSQIVNDFQKGDIAEGYSVSREKKESFPLTVTSAQKNPTAFYLCASSIQDGETQYFGPGTRLLVL.

V gene TRBV29-1 combines with J gene TRBJ2-1; 7 bases are shared with TRBD2. The CDR3 contains 13 residues. The germline CDR1 and CDR2 sequences are SQVTM and ANQGSEA. Trimming took 6 bases from V and 8 from J; bases not matched to a gene: 10. The CDR3 DNA sequence: TGCAGCGTGGCGGGCGGGAGTGGCTATGAGCAGTTCTTC. It yields the protein CSVAGGSGYEQFF.

This clone came up once. The rearrangement uses TRBV7-2 and TRBJ2-7, with 8 positions matching TRBD1. The CDR3 extends over 16 amino acids. The J segment lost 0 bases and the V segment lost 2 bases, leaving 6 bases of the junction unmatched. Germline CDR1 is SGHTA and CDR2 is FQGNSA. The CDR3 reads CASSLIRGLSSYEQYF. In nucleotides, the CDR3 is TGTGCCAGCAGCTTAATCAGGGGGCTAAGCTCCTACGAGCAGTACTTC.

V is TRBV28 and J is TRBJ1-5, with TRBD1 matching over 8 bases. CDR3 size: 15 residues. Per germline, CDR1 MDHEN and CDR2 SYDVKM. With 6 bases clipped from V and 7 bases from J, the junction kept 11 bases outside the gene matches. The CDR3 protein is CASRQGQEHKQPQHF. Written as DNA, the CDR3 is TGTGCCAGCAGGCAGGGACAGGAACACAAGCAGCCCCAGCATTTT.

This rearrangement joins TRBV7-8 to TRBJ2-1, with TRBD2 identical over 10 bases. The CDR3 is 17 residues long. Germline CDR1 and CDR2: SGHVS and FQNEAQ. The ends lost 5 bases at V and 4 bases at J; junction bases unmatched: 11. The CDR3 protein is CASSQRLAGRGYNEQFF. The DNA of the CDR3 is TGTGCCAGCAGCCAACGACTAGCGGGTCGAGGTTACAATGAGCAGTTCTTC.

The chain joins TRBV5-1 to TRBJ2-1; possibly TRBD1 or TRBD2 for D (6 bases each). The CDR3 covers 17 residues. CDR1 and CDR2 (germline): SGHRS, YFSETQ. Trimming pared 6 bases from V and 0 bases from J, leaving 19 bases between. CDR3 coding DNA: TGCGCCAGCACCAAAGGGGGGCGTATCAGCTCCTACAATGAGCAGTTCTTC. It codes for CASTKGGRISSYNEQFF.

This clone was recorded once. The chain combines TRBV21-1 with TRBJ1-6; the D call TRBD1 from the table was never checked on the DNA. TRBV21-1 is described as a pseudogene. This CDR3 comprises 20 residues. CDR3 nucleotide sequence: TGTGCCAGCAGCAAAGGGCCCCGGGACAGGGAGTATTCCTATAATTCACCCCTCCACTTT. Protein: CASSKGPRDREYSYNSPLHF.

CDR3 protein: CASSGQGRDTEAFF. The CDR3, as DNA: TGTGCCAGCAGCGGACAGGGAAGGGACACTGAAGCTTTCTTT. This chain links TRBV5-5 with TRBJ1-1, with 8 nucleotides matching TRBD1. The V gene's germline CDR1 is SGHKS and CDR2 YYEKEE (reference sequence). V dropped 4 bases and J dropped 3; count of bases not matched to a gene: 5. The length of the CDR3 is 14 residues.

The chain has TRBV4-1 and TRBJ2-7, with 12 bases that match TRBD2. With V trimmed by 4 bases and J by 3 bases, 13 bases remained unmatched. CDR3 length: 18 residues. From germline, CDR1 is MGHRA and CDR2 YSYEKL. The CDR3 DNA is TGCGCCAGCAGCCTAGGACTAGCGGGACCCATATCCTACTACGAGCAGTACTTC. This translates into CASSLGLAGPISYYEQYF.